These 10 T cell receptor beta chains share one sample of origin, sequenced in a study of blood T cells in healthy people across ages. Combining a sample-barcoded 5' primer with a J-beta primer mix, a second PCR ran for about 6 to 12 cycles. MiXCR, run by TCRdb on the 5' RACE reads, gives a single entry per CDR3 protein. The data show about 900,000 distinct CDR3 sequences, around 68% seen once. The specimen was blood. Receptors originate from a man in his thirties or forties in good health.

The V call is TRBV7-2, the J call TRBJ1-3; D unresolved. The germline V gene has CDR1 SGHTA and CDR2 FQGNSA. The CDR3 covers 13 residues. Trimming left V 0 bases short and J 9 bases short, with 9 bases between. The CDR3: CASSLAGSFTIYF. For the CDR3, the DNA is TGTGCCAGCAGCTTAGCGGGAAGCTTCACCATATATTTT.

This chain uses TRBV5-1 with TRBJ2-1; 7 nucleotides agree with TRBD1. The junction had 6 bases not matched to a gene; V was cut back by 4 bases and J by 5 bases. This CDR3 has 14 amino acids. From germline, CDR1 is SGHRS and CDR2 YFSETQ. The CDR3 protein is CASSAGGLHNEQFF. The DNA of the CDR3 is TGCGCCAGCAGCGCAGGGGGTTTACACAATGAGCAGTTCTTC.

This clonotype occurred a few times. CDR3 DNA sequence: TGCGCCAGCAGCTTTTCAGGTACCCACGAGCAGTACTTC. This sequence encodes CASSFSGTHEQYF. The rearrangement uses TRBV5-1 and TRBJ2-7; D is uncertain. Per the germline V gene, CDR1 is SGHRS and CDR2 is YFSETQ. CDR3 size: 13 residues. Trimming pared 2 bases from V and 5 bases from J, leaving 11 bases between.

The chain joins TRBV10-3 to TRBJ2-7; TRBD2 matches 9 bases. The germline gives CDR1 ENHRY, CDR2 SYGVKD. V shed 11 bases, J shed 1 base, and the junction held 9 bases outside the gene matches. The CDR3 is 14 amino acids. CDR3 residues: CASREGESSYEQYF. The CDR3 bases are TGTGCCTCGCGGGAGGGGGAATCTTCCTACGAGCAGTACTTC.

The CDR3 bases are TGTGCCAGCAGCCCCGACAGGGCCGGGCCCCAGCATTTT. The encoded protein is CASSPDRAGPQHF. The gene calls are TRBV7-9 and TRBJ1-5, with 7 bases lining up with TRBD1. The V gene end was trimmed by 5 bases and the J gene end by 9 bases; junction bases not matched to a gene: 7. CDR1 SEHNR and CDR2 FQNEAQ come from the germline V gene (reference sequence). CDR3 length: 13 amino acids. Full variable domain (rest looked up from reference TRBV7-9 and TRBJ1-5): DTGVSQNPRHKITKRGQNVTFRCDPISEHNRLYWYRQTLGQGPEFLTYFQNEAQLEKSRLLSDRFSAERPKGSFSTLEIQRTEQGDSAMYLCASSPDRAGPQHFGDGTRLSIL.

V and J are TRBV7-9 and TRBJ1-4, with D possibly TRBD1 on 5 matching bases. Trimming cost V 3 bases and J 6 bases, with 23 bases left between them. From germline, CDR1 is SEHNR and CDR2 FQNEAQ (reference sequence). The CDR3 has 18 residues. As DNA, the CDR3 is TGTGCCAGCAGCTTTTTGGGGCCCCAGTCTAGAGGAGATGAAAAACTGTTTTTT. Residues: CASSFLGPQSRGDEKLFF.

The chain joins TRBV20-1 to TRBJ2-3; TRBD1 or TRBD2 may be the D gene (6 bases each). V shed 5 bases and J shed 2 bases, with 20 bases lying between them. Germline CDR1 and CDR2: DFQATT and SNEGSKA (reference sequence). The CDR3 is made up of 16 amino acids. DNA of the CDR3: TGCAGTGCTGATAATCGACTAACGGGGGCCACAGATACGCAGTATTTT. Translation gives CSADNRLTGATDTQYF.

This clonotype was recorded only once. V and J are TRBV5-1 and TRBJ2-5; D remains unclear. V was pared by 0 bases and J by 5 bases, with 14 bases between. Germline CDR1 reads SGHRS; CDR2 reads YFSETQ. The CDR3 contains 15 residues. CDR3: CASSLEWGRTETQYF. CDR3 nucleotide sequence: TGCGCCAGCAGCTTGGAATGGGGTAGGACGGAGACCCAGTACTTC.

This chain uses TRBV4-3 with TRBJ1-1, with a tentative D call TRBD1 (5 bases). There are 12 residues in the CDR3. Germline V lookup: CDR1 LGHNA, CDR2 YSLEER. Trimming left V 2 bases short and J 10 bases short, with 11 bases between. The CDR3 DNA follows: TGCGCCAGCAGCCAAAGGGGAACGGGAGCTTTCTTT. It codes for CASSQRGTGAFF.

The J gene is TRBJ2-4, the V gene TRBV30, with D uncertain. The J call may be wrong; the DNA end is better matched by TRBJ2-7. The CDR3 has 11 residues. Germline values: CDR1 GTSNPN, CDR2 SVGIG (reference sequence). This CDR3 reads CAWSVPYEQYF. The CDR3 region has the DNA TGTGCCTGGAGTGTACCCTACGAGCAGTACTTC.